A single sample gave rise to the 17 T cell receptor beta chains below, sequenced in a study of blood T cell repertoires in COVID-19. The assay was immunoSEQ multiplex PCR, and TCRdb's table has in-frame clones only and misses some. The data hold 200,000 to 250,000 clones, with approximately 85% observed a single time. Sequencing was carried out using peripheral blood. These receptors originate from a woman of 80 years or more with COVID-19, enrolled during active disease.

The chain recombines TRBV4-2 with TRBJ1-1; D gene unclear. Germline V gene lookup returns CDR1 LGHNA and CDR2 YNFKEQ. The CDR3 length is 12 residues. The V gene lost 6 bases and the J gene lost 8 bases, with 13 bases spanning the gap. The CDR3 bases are TGTGCCAGCAGTCGCCCTAGTTACGAAGCTTTCTTT. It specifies CASSRPSYEAFF.

The CDR3 DNA is TGTGCCAGCAGTGCCGGGACTAGCGAGTACAATGAGCAGTTCTTC. It encodes CASSAGTSEYNEQFF. The chain is built from TRBV6-4 and TRBJ2-1, with 10 bases fitting TRBD2. The germline CDR1 and CDR2 sequences are MRHNA and SNTAGT. Germline trimming cut 4 bases from V and 4 bases from J; bases unmatched to any gene: 4. CDR3 length: 15 amino acids.

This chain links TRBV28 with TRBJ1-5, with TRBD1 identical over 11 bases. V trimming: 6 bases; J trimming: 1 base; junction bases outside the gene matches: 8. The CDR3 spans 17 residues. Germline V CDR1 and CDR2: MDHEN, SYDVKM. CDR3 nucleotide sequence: TGTGCCAGCAGCGGAGGACAGGGGGCTAGAAGCAATCAGCCCCAGCATTTT. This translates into CASSGGQGARSNQPQHF.

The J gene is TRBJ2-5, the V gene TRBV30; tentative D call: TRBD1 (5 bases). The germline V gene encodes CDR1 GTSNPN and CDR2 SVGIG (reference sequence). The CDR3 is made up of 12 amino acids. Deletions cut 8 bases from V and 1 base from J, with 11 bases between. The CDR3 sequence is CAQRGSQETQYF. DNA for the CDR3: TGTGCCCAAAGGGGAAGCCAAGAGACCCAGTACTTC.

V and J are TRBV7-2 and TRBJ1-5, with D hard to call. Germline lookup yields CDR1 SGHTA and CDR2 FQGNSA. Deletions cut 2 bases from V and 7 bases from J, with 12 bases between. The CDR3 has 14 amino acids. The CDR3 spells CASSLKAGGQPQHF. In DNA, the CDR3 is TGTGCCAGCAGCTTAAAAGCAGGTGGCCAGCCCCAGCATTTT.

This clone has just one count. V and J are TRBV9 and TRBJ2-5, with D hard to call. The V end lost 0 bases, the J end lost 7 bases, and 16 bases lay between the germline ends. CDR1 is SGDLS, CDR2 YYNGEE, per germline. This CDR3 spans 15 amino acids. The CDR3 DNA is TGTGCCAGCAGCGTAGTTAGTACGGAACCAGGGACCCAGTACTTC. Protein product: CASSVVSTEPGTQYF. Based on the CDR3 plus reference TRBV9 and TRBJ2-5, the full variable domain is DSGVTQTPKHLITATGQRVTLRCSPRSGDLSVYWYQQSLDQGLQFLIQYYNGEERAKGNILERFSAQQFPDLHSELNLSSLELGDSALYFCASSVVSTEPGTQYFGPGTRLLVL.

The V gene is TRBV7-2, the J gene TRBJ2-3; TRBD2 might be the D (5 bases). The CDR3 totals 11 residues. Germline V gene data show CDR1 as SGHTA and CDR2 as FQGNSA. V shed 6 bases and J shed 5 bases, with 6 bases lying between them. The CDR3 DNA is TGTGCCAGCAGGGCGGGAGATACGCAGTATTTT. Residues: CASRAGDTQYF.

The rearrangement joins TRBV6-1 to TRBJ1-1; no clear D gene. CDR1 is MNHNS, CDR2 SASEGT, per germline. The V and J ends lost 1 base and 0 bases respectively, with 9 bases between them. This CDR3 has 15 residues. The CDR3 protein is CASSEETEMNTEAFF. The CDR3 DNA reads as TGTGCCAGCAGTGAAGAAACAGAAATGAACACTGAAGCTTTCTTT.

CDR3 sequence: CASSYLVEETQYF. DNA for the CDR3: TGTGCCAGCAGTTATCTTGTCGAAGAGACCCAGTACTTC. The chain uses TRBV12-3 or TRBV12-4 and TRBJ2-5; D is uncertain. V lost 4 bases, J lost 3 bases, and 9 bases lay in between. CDR3 length: 13 residues.

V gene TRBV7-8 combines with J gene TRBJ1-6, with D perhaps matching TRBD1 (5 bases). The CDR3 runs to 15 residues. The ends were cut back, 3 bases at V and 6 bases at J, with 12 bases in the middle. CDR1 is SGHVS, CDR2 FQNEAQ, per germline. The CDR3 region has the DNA TGTGCCAGCAGCTTCGCCGCGGGGACTAATTCACCCCTCCACTTT. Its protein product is CASSFAAGTNSPLHF.

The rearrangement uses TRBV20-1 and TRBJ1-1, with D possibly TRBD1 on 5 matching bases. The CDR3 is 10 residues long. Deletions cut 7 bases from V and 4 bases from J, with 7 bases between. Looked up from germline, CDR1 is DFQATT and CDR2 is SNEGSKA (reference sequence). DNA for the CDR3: TGCAGTGTGGGGGGCACTGAAGCTTTCTTT. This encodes CSVGGTEAFF.

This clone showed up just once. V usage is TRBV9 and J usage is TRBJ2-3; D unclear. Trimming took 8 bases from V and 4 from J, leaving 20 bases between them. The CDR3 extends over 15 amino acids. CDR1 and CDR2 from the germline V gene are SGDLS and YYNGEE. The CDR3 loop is CASLLFPNRADTQYF. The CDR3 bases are TGTGCCAGTCTCCTTTTTCCCAACCGGGCAGATACGCAGTATTTT.

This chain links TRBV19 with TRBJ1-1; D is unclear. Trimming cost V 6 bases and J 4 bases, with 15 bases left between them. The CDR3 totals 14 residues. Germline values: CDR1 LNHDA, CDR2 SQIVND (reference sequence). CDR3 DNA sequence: TGTGCCAGTAGAATTTCCCAGGCTATCACTGAAGCTTTCTTT. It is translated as CASRISQAITEAFF.

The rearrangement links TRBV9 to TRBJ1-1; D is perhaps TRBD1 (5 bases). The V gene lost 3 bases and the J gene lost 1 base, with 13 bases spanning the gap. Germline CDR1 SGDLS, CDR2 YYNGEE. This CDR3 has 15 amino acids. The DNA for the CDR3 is TGTGCCAGCAGCGATCACGTCGGACAGAACACTGAAGCTTTCTTT. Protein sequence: CASSDHVGQNTEAFF. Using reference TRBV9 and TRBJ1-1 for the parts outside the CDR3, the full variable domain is DSGVTQTPKHLITATGQRVTLRCSPRSGDLSVYWYQQSLDQGLQFLIQYYNGEERAKGNILERFSAQQFPDLHSELNLSSLELGDSALYFCASSDHVGQNTEAFFGQGTRLTVV.

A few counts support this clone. CDR3 residues: CAIGGYSGSSTDTQYF. The CDR3 DNA sequence: TGTGCCATCGGGGGATATAGCGGCTCTAGCACAGATACGCAGTATTTT. This sequence joins TRBV10-3 and TRBJ2-3; TRBD2 might be the D (6 bases). The length of the CDR3 is 16 residues. CDR1 is ENHRY, CDR2 SYGVKD, per germline. V was cut by 8 bases and J by 0 bases, with 18 bases left in between.

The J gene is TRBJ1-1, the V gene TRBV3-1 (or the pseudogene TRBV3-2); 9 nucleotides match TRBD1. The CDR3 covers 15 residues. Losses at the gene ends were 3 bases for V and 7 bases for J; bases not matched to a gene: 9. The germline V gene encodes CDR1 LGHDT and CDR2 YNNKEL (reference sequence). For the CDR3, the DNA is TGTGCCAGCAGCCAGACGGACAGGGGCCCTTTTGAAGCTTTCTTT. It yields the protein CASSQTDRGPFEAFF.

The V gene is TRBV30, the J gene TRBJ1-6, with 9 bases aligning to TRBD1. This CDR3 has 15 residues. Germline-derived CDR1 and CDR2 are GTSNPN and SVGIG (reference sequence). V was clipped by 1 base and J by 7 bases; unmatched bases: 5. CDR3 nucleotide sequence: TGTGCCTGGAGTGCCCGACAGGGGGTAAATTCACCCCTCCACTTT. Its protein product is CAWSARQGVNSPLHF.